Listed here are 2 T cell receptor beta chains from one sample, sequenced in a study of identical twins. MiXCR was run by TCRdb on the 5' RACE reads, yielding one entry per CDR3 protein. The data show more than 1.5 million distinct CDR3 sequences, with less than 35% seen just once and 0.25% to 0.3% held by the top ten. The sequenced material came from cord blood. Every receptor here comes from a newborn girl in good health.

This clonotype was counted many times. This chain uses TRBV29-1 with TRBJ1-2; D ambiguous. Germline V gene data show CDR1 as SQVTM and CDR2 as ANQGSEA. The CDR3 has 13 amino acids. V lost 0 bases and J lost 0, with 5 bases in between. The CDR3 nucleotides are TGCAGCGTTGAAGAGACAACTAACTATGGCTACACCTTC. Protein: CSVEETTNYGYTF.

This clonotype was seen only a few times. This sequence joins TRBV4-2 and TRBJ2-5; possibly TRBD1 for D (6 bases). Germline values: CDR1 LGHNA, CDR2 YNFKEQ. This CDR3 is built from 16 residues. V shed 4 bases and J shed 1 base, with 16 bases lying between them. CDR3 nucleotides: TGTGCCAGCAGCCTTGGTAGGTGGACAGCCCAAGAGACCCAGTACTTC. Amino acids: CASSLGRWTAQETQYF.